These T cell receptor beta chains were read from a single sample in a study of OX40 agonist ivuxolimab in advanced cancers. Using immunoSEQ multiplex PCR, the repertoire was profiled, and TCRdb retains in-frame clones only, with some absent. The table includes around 60,000 clones, roughly 91% detected once. Here the sequenced sample was CD4+ or CD8+ T cells sorted from blood, taken in a trial of the OX40 agonist ivuxolimab. The receptors were gathered from an adult with an advanced solid tumor such as melanoma, head and neck, liver or kidney cancer. Both conserved end residues are part of each CDR3. The D gene is left open where the match is weak. Clone size appears in some rows only: once, few, many, or a class for an expanded clone.

D gene | clone size | J gene | V gene | CDR3 protein | CDR3 DNA
. | . | TRBJ2-7 | TRBV4-1 | CASSQSRDSISYEQYF | TGCGCCAGCAGCCAGAGCCGGGACTCCATCTCCTACGAGCAGTACTTC
TRBD1 | once | TRBJ2-4 | TRBV27 | CASSLSGTGGNIQYF | TGTGCCAGCAGTTTATCGGGGACAGGGGGGAACATTCAGTACTTC
TRBD1 | . | TRBJ2-7 | TRBV28 | CASSPGTGGHEQYF | TGTGCCAGCAGTCCCGGGACAGGCGGCCACGAGCAGTACTTC
. | . | TRBJ2-7 | TRBV4-1 | CASSQDLSFEQYF | TGCGCCAGCAGCCAAGATTTAAGCTTCGAGCAGTACTTC
. | . | TRBJ2-1 | TRBV13 | CASSISLSHEQFF | TGTGCCAGCAGCATCTCCCTCTCGCATGAGCAGTTCTTC
TRBD1 | . | TRBJ1-5 | TRBV5-6 | CASSTASGTGPYFQPQHF | TGTGCCAGCAGCACGGCCTCCGGGACAGGACCATATTTCCAGCCCCAGCATTTT
TRBD1 | . | TRBJ1-4 | TRBV6-5 | CASSYFQGAGKLFF | TGTGCCAGCAGTTACTTCCAGGGGGCGGGTAAACTGTTTTTT
. | . | TRBJ2-1 | TRBV28 | CASSLYGTENEQFF | TGTGCCAGCAGTTTATATGGGACTGAGAATGAGCAGTTCTTC
. | . | TRBJ1-3 | TRBV2 | CASSEYDSSGNTIYF | TGTGCCAGCAGTGAATACGACAGCTCTGGAAACACCATATATTTT
TRBD2 | . | TRBJ2-1 | TRBV30 | CAWSVATAGAWNEQFF | TGTGCCTGGAGTGTGGCTACAGCGGGAGCTTGGAATGAGCAGTTCTTC
. | . | TRBJ2-7 | TRBV30 | CAWSDQGSDEQYF | TGTGCCTGGAGCGATCAGGGTAGCGACGAGCAGTACTTC
TRBD1 | . | TRBJ1-1 | TRBV4-2 | CASSQAGQVNTEAFF | TGTGCCAGCAGCCAGGCTGGACAGGTTAACACTGAAGCTTTCTTT
. | . | TRBJ2-1 | TRBV11-2 | CASSLRSRGIVRDEQFF | TGTGCCAGCAGCTTACGTTCCAGGGGAATAGTACGAGATGAGCAGTTCTTC
TRBD2 | . | TRBJ2-7 | TRBV5-5 | CASSSGTTLYEQYF | TGTGCCAGCAGCTCCGGGACTACCCTATACGAGCAGTACTTC
. | . | TRBJ2-1 | TRBV15 | CATSRQPTGFYNEQFF | TGTGCCACCAGCAGACAACCTACAGGGTTCTACAATGAGCAGTTCTTC
. | . | TRBJ2-7 | TRBV4-1 | CASSQNRGVIYEQYF | TGCGCCAGCAGCCAAAACCGTGGGGTTATCTACGAGCAGTACTTC
TRBD2 | . | TRBJ2-3 | TRBV10-3 | CAIFSGSGTDTQYF | TGTGCCATCTTTAGCGGGAGTGGCACAGATACGCAGTATTTT
TRBD1 | . | TRBJ1-2 | TRBV5-5 | CASSSPGQGSYGYTF | TGTGCCAGCAGCTCACCGGGACAGGGGAGCTATGGCTACACCTTC
. | . | TRBJ2-3 | TRBV28 | CASLGRLDTQYF | TGTGCCAGCCTAGGGAGACTAGATACGCAGTATTTT
TRBD1 | . | TRBJ1-2 | TRBV19 | CASSIRSRGDGYTF | TGTGCCAGTAGTATACGGAGCAGGGGGGACGGCTACACCTTC
. | once | TRBJ2-7 | TRBV28 | CASSLWGQGPSSYEQYF | TGTGCCAGCAGTTTATGGGGGCAGGGTCCTAGCTCCTACGAGCAGTACTTC
. | . | TRBJ1-1 | TRBV28 | CASSLERMMRNTEAFF | TGTGCCAGCAGTTTAGAGAGGATGATGAGGAACACTGAAGCTTTCTTT
. | . | TRBJ1-4 | TRBV7-6 | CASSSGTTNEKLFF | TGTGCCAGCAGCTCAGGGACAACTAATGAAAAACTGTTTTTT
TRBD1 | . | TRBJ1-4 | TRBV4-1 | CASSQAQTGEEEKLFF | TGCGCCAGCAGCCAAGCACAGACAGGGGAGGAGGAAAAACTGTTTTTT